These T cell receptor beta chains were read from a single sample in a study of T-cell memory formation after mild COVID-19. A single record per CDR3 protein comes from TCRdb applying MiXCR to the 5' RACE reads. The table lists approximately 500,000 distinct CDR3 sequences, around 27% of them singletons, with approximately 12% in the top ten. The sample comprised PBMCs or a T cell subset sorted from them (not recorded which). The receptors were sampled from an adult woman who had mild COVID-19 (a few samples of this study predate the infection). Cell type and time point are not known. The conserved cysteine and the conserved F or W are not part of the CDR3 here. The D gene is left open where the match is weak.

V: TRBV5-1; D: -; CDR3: ASSWAGTEATNEKLF
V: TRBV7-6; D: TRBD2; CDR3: ASSLSSSGGADTQY
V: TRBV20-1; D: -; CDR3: SASGQGVIDTQY
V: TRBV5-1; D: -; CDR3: ASSFTQGTQY
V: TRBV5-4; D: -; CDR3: ASSLDFVYEQY
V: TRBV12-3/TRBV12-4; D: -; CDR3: ASSFKGTEAF
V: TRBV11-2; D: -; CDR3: ASSLGTGLGGHYEQY
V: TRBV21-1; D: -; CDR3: ASSKGGGRPYEQY
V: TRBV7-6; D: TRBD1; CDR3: ASSGRTGLRNEQF
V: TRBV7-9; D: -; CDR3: ASSLGGALNEQF
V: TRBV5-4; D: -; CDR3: ASSLAANEQF
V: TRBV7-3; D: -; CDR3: ASSLGSEDEQY
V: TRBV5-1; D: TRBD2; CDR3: ASSFGTSGTADTQY
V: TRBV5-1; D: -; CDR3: ASKTGTEAF
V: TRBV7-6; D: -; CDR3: ASTAKGDTQY
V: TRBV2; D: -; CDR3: ASTGQGGGAETQY
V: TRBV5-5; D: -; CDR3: ASSLGRVDGNEQF
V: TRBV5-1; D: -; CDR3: ASSQDPLLGNEQF
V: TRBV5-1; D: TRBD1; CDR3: ASSLTGGAEGTEAF
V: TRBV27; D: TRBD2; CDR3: ASSLLREREGRKDEQF
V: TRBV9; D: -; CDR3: ASSVGSLSNEKLF
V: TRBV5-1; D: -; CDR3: ASSLGSGGGTNEKLF
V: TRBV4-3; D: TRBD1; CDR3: ASSLGQLDEKLF
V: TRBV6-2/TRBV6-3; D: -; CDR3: ASSYPRGTNTGELF
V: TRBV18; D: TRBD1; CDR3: ASSSWRGQGMGNTEAF
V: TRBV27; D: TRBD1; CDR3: ASSRVTGDYGYT
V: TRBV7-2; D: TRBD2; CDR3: ASSPEAGAGYEQF
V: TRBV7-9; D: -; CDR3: ASSFAGENEQY
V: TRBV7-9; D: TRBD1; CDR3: ASSLEGTGYTYYGYT